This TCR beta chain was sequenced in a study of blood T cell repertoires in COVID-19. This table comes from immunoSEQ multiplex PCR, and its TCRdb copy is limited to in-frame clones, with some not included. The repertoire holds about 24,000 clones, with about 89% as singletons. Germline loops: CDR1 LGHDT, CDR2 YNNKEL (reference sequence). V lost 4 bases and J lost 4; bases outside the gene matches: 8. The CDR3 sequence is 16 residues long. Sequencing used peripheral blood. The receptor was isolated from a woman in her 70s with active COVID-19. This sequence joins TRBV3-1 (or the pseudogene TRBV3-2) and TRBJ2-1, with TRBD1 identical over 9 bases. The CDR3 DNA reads TGTGCCAGCAGCCCGAGACAGGGGGACCGATACAATGAGCAGTTCTTC. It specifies CASSPRQGDRYNEQFF.